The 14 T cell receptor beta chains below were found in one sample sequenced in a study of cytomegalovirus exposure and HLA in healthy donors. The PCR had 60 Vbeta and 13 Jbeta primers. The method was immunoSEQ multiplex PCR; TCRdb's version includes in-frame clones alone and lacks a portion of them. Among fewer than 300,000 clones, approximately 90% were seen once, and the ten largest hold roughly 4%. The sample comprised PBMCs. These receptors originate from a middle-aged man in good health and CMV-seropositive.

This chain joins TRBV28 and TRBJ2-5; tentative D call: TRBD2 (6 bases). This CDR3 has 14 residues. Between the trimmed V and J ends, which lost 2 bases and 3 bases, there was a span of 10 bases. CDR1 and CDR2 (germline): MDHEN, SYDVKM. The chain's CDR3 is CASSLAGPEETQYF. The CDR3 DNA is TGTGCCAGCAGTTTAGCGGGACCTGAAGAGACCCAGTACTTC.

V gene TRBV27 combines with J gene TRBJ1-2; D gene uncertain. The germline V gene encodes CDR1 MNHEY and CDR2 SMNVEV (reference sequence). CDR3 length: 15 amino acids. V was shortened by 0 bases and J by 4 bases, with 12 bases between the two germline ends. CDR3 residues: CASSLSPAGGYGYTF. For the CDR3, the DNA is TGTGCCAGCAGTTTATCACCGGCGGGTGGCTATGGCTACACCTTC.

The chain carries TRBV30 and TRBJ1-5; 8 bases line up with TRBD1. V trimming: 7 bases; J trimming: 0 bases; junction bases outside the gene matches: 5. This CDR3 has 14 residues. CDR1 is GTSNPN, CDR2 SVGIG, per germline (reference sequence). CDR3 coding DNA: TGTGCCTACGAGGACAGGGTTAGCAATCAGCCCCAGCATTTT. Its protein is CAYEDRVSNQPQHF.

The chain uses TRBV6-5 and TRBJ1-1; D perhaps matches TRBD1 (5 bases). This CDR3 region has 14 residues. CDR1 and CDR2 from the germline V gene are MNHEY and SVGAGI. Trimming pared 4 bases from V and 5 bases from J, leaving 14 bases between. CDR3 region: CASSLTGGRTEAFF. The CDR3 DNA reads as TGTGCCAGCAGTTTAACCGGGGGACGGACTGAAGCTTTCTTT.

The CDR3 sequence: CASSSDPFGGTQYF. CDR3 nucleotide sequence: TGTGCCAGCAGCTCTGACCCTTTCGGAGGGACCCAGTACTTC. The chain carries TRBV11-2 and TRBJ2-5; TRBD2 might be the D (5 bases). CDR3 length: 14 residues. V dropped 4 bases and J dropped 7 bases, with 16 bases sitting between them. Germline assignment: CDR1 SGHAT and CDR2 FQNNGV.

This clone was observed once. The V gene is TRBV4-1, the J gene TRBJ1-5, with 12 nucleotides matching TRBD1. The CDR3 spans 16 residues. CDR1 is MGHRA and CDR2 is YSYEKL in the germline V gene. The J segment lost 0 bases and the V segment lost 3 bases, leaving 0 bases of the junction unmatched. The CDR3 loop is CASSQGQGASNQPQHF. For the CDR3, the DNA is TGCGCCAGCAGCCAGGGACAGGGGGCTAGCAATCAGCCCCAGCATTTT.

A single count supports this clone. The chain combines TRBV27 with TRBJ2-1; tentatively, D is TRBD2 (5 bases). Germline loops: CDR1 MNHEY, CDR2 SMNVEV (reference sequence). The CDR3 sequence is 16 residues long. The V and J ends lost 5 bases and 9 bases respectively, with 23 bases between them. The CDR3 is CASSHREATSPSEQFF. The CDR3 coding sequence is TGTGCCAGCAGTCACCGGGAAGCCACCTCCCCAAGTGAGCAGTTCTTC.

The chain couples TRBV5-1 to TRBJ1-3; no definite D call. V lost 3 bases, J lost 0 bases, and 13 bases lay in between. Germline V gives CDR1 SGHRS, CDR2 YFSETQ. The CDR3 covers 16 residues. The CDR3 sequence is CASSSSGFDSGNTIYF. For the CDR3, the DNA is TGCGCCAGCAGCTCATCGGGTTTTGACTCTGGAAACACCATATATTTT.

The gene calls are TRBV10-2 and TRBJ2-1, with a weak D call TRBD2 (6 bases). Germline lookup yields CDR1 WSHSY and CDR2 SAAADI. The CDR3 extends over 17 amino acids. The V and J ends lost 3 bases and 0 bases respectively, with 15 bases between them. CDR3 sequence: CASSEWGGVSSYNEQFF. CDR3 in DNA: TGCGCCAGCAGTGAATGGGGCGGGGTCAGCTCCTACAATGAGCAGTTCTTC.

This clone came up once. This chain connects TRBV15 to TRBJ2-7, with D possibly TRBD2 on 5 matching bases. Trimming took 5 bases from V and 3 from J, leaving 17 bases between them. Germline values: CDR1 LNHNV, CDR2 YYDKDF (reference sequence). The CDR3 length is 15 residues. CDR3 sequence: CATSDRGMRYYEQYF. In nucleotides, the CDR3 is TGTGCCACCAGCGATCGAGGGATGAGATACTACGAGCAGTACTTC. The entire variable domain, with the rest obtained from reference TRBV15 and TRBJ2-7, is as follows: DAMVIQNPRYQVTQFGKPVTLSCSQTLNHNVMYWYQQKSSQAPKLLFHYYDKDFNNEADTPDNFQSRRPNTSFCFLDIRSPGLGDTAMYLCATSDRGMRYYEQYFGPGTRLTVT.

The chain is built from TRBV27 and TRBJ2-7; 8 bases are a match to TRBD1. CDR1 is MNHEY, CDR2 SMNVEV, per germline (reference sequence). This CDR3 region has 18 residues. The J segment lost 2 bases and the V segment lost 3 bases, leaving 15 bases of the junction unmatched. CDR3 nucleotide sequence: TGTGCCAGCAGTTTTGTCGGCCCTCGACAGGGGAGTACCTACGAGCAGTACTTC. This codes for CASSFVGPRQGSTYEQYF.

The CDR3: CASSVPGGTRIYNEQFF. The CDR3 nucleotides read TGTGCCAGCAGCGTCCCAGGAGGGACTAGAATATACAATGAGCAGTTCTTC. The rearrangement links TRBV9 to TRBJ2-1, with 8 bases identical to TRBD2. There are 17 residues in the CDR3. J was trimmed by 4 bases and V by 2 bases; bases with no gene match: 11. The germline gives CDR1 SGDLS, CDR2 YYNGEE. Filled out from reference TRBV9 and TRBJ2-1, the complete variable domain reads DSGVTQTPKHLITATGQRVTLRCSPRSGDLSVYWYQQSLDQGLQFLIQYYNGEERAKGNILERFSAQQFPDLHSELNLSSLELGDSALYFCASSVPGGTRIYNEQFFGPGTRLTVL.

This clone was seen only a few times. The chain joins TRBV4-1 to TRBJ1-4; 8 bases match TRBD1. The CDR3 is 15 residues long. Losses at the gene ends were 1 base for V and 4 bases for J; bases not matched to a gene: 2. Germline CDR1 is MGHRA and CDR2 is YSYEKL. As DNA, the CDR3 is TGCGCCAGCAGCCAAGGGGGACAGGTTAATGAAAAACTGTTTTTT. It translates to CASSQGGQVNEKLFF.

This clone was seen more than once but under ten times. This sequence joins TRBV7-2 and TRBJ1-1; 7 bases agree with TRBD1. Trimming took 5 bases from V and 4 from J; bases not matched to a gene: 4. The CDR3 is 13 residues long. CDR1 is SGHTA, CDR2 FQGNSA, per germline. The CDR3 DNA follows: TGTGCCAGCAGCCGTCGACAGGGCACTGAAGCTTTCTTT. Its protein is CASSRRQGTEAFF.